Following are 5 T cell receptor beta chains from one sample sequenced in a study of OX40 agonist ivuxolimab in advanced cancers. Library creation used the immunoSEQ multiplex PCR assay. TCRdb took this table from immuneACCESS and kept in-frame rearrangements with V and J called. Such tables lack part of the clones; where checked against another copy, unresolved V genes explain under half of the gap, and the rest is unexplained. The sample table holds some 64,000 clones, of which roughly 87% were seen once. The ten largest clones capture under 3.5% of the sample. The sample consisted of CD4+ or CD8+ T cells sorted from blood, taken in a trial of the OX40 agonist ivuxolimab. These receptors all come from an adult with an advanced solid tumor such as melanoma, head and neck, liver or kidney cancer.

The chain couples TRBV2 to TRBJ1-2, with D perhaps matching TRBD1 (5 bases). The CDR3 loop spans 13 amino acids. Per the germline V gene, CDR1 is SNHLY and CDR2 is FYNNEI. Between the trimmed V and J ends, which lost 6 bases and 8 bases, there was a span of 16 bases. DNA for the CDR3: TGTGCCAGCAGCTCCAGGGTGGGGGGAGGCTACACCTTC. The encoded protein is CASSSRVGGGYTF.

This rearrangement joins TRBV30 to TRBJ1-4; TRBD1 agrees at 9 bases. Looked up from germline, CDR1 is GTSNPN and CDR2 is SVGIG (reference sequence). Trimming removed 3 bases from V and 8 bases from J; junction bases left unmatched: 7. The CDR3 runs 14 residues. Here the CDR3 DNA reads TGTGCCTGGAGGACCGGGACAGGGACCGAAAAACTGTTTTTT. Translating gives CAWRTGTGTEKLFF.

The CDR3 bases are TGTGCCAGCAGCTCACCCATCAGCGGGAGAATCGACAATGAGCAGTTCTTC. Translating gives CASSSPISGRIDNEQFF. The chain employs TRBV9 and TRBJ2-1, with 8 positions matching TRBD2. The CDR3 spans 17 residues. Germline V gene lookup returns CDR1 SGDLS and CDR2 YYNGEE. Unmatched junction bases numbered 14, after V lost 4 bases and J lost 5 bases.

V is TRBV19 and J is TRBJ2-5; 11 nucleotides align to TRBD2. CDR1 is LNHDA, CDR2 SQIVND, per germline (reference sequence). Unmatched junction bases numbered 10, after V lost 5 bases and J lost 5 bases. The CDR3 runs to 16 residues. CDR3 region: CASSGQLAGEAETQYF. CDR3 sequence (DNA): TGTGCCAGTAGTGGGCAACTAGCGGGAGAGGCGGAGACCCAGTACTTC.

The chain combines TRBV28 with TRBJ2-7, with D perhaps matching TRBD1 (5 bases). The germline CDR1 and CDR2 sequences are MDHEN and SYDVKM. With 5 bases removed from V and 3 bases from J, the gap between germline ends came to 17 bases. The CDR3 has 15 residues. CDR3 sequence: CASSVGAMFYYEQYF. In DNA, the CDR3 is TGTGCCAGCAGTGTAGGGGCCATGTTTTACTACGAGCAGTACTTC. Supplemented by reference TRBV28 and TRBJ2-7, the full variable domain reads DVKVTQSSRYLVKRTGEKVFLECVQDMDHENMFWYRQDPGLGLRLIYFSYDVKMKEKGDIPEGYSVSREKKERFSLILESASTNQTSMYLCASSVGAMFYYEQYFGPGTRLTVT.